A selection of T cell receptor beta chains follows, all from one sample in a study of type 1 regulatory T cells. Antigens for these TCRs are unknown. Via MiXCR, TCRdb re-called the reads, giving one row per CDR3 protein. Of 35,000 to 50,000 distinct CDR3 sequences detected, more than 10% appear once; the ten largest clones hold 7% to 9%. The sample consisted of cultured non-Tr1 T cells, either the whole culture or a sorted T cell fraction (not recorded which). These receptors were taken from a human donor in good health. The CDR3 runs from the conserved cysteine through the conserved F or W. The D gene is left open where the match is weak. Rows may omit the clone size; those that give it use once, few, many or a size class.

J	size	V	D	CDR3	DNA
TRBJ2-1	.	TRBV5-4	.	CASSYKRSTGEQFF	TGTGCCAGCAGCTACAAACGGAGTACAGGTGAGCAGTTCTTC
TRBJ2-7	.	TRBV28	.	CASSALRDEQYF	TGTGCCAGCAGCGCTCTCAGGGACGAGCAGTACTTC
TRBJ1-5	many	TRBV18	.	CASSMGAREQPQHF	TGTGCCAGCTCGATGGGCGCGAGGGAGCAGCCCCAGCATTTT
TRBJ2-5	.	TRBV19	.	CASSHARETQYF	TGTGCCAGTAGCCACGCTCGGGAGACCCAGTACTTC
TRBJ2-1	few	TRBV7-8	TRBD2	CASSLTGLAGSYNEQFF	TGTGCCAGCAGCTTGACGGGACTAGCGGGTTCCTACAATGAGCAGTTCTTC
TRBJ1-1	few	TRBV3-1	.	CASSQVRGGVEAFF	TGTGCCAGCAGCCAAGTTAGGGGGGGAGTTGAAGCTTTCTTT
TRBJ1-2	many	TRBV7-2	.	CASSGNGFDGYTF	TGTGCCAGCAGCGGGAACGGCTTTGATGGCTACACCTTC
TRBJ2-1	few	TRBV4-2	.	CASSAQVKDEQFF	TGTGCCAGCAGCGCTCAGGTCAAGGATGAGCAGTTCTTC
TRBJ1-5	.	TRBV18	.	CASSSGRDEPQHF	TGTGCCAGCTCGAGTGGCCGCGACGAGCCCCAGCATTTT
TRBJ2-5	few	TRBV12-3/TRBV12-4	.	CASSPGERETQYF	TGTGCCAGCAGTCCCGGCGAGCGAGAGACCCAGTACTTC
TRBJ1-5	.	TRBV18	.	CASSPIRDQPQHF	TGTGCCAGCTCACCCATCCGCGATCAGCCCCAGCATTTT
TRBJ2-3	.	TRBV6-5	.	CASSYSLATDTQYF	TGTGCCAGCAGTTACTCGTTGGCTACAGATACGCAGTATTTT
TRBJ1-5	.	TRBV27	TRBD1	CASRRQGRSNQPQHF	TGTGCCAGCAGGCGACAGGGAAGAAGCAATCAGCCCCAGCATTTT
TRBJ2-2	few	TRBV7-7	.	CASSQVSGTGELFF	TGTGCTAGCAGCCAAGTATCGGGAACCGGGGAGCTGTTTTTT